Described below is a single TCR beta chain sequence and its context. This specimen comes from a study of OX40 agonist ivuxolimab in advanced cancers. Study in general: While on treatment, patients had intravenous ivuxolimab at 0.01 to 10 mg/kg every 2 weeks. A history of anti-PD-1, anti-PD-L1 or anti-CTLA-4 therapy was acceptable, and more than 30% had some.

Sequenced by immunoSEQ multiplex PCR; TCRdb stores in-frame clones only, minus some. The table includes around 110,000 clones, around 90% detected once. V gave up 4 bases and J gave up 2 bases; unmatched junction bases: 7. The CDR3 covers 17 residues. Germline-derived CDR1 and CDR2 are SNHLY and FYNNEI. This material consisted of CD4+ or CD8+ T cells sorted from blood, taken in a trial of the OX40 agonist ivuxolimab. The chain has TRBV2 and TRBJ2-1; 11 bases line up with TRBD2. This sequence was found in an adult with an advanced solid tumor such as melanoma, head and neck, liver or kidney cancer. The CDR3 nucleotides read TGTGCCAGCAGTGGGATTAGCGGGAGGGCCGCCTACAATGAGCAGTTCTTC. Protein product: CASSGISGRAAYNEQFF. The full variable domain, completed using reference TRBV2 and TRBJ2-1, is EPEVTQTPSHQVTQMGQEVILRCVPISNHLYFYWYRQILGQKVEFLVSFYNNEISEKSEIFDDQFSVERPDGSNFTLKIRSTKLEDSAMYFCASSGISGRAAYNEQFFGPGTRLTVL.